This passage covers 2 T cell receptor beta chains from one sample sequenced in a study of CD8 T cells in Susac syndrome. An amount of RNA that ranged from about 0.45 to 1 ug was reverse transcribed with random hexamers. MiXCR, run by TCRdb on the immunoSEQ multiplex PCR reads, gives a single entry per CDR3 protein. The table records some 170,000 distinct CDR3 sequences, roughly 94% of them present only once. The sample taken for sequencing was CD4+ T cells from PBMCs. All receptors derive from a human donor with multiple sclerosis.

J is TRBJ1-1 and V is TRBV12-5; D is ambiguous. Germline V CDR1 and CDR2: LGHNT, FRNRAP. Trimming left V 5 bases short and J 4 bases short, with 17 bases between. CDR3 length: 15 residues. The CDR3 DNA reads TGTGCTAGTGGTATCGTCAGTCTTTGGCTCACTGAAGCTTTCTTT. It encodes CASGIVSLWLTEAFF.

The J gene is TRBJ2-1, the V gene TRBV4-1; tentatively, D is TRBD2 (6 bases). Germline V gene sequence: CDR1 MGHRA, CDR2 YSYEKL. V lost 4 bases and J 7 bases, leaving 17 bases between the germline ends. The CDR3 is 15 residues long. CDR3 sequence (DNA): TGCGCCAGCAGCCGCCGGGACTTGCCGAGGAATGAGCAGTTCTTC. This sequence encodes CASSRRDLPRNEQFF.